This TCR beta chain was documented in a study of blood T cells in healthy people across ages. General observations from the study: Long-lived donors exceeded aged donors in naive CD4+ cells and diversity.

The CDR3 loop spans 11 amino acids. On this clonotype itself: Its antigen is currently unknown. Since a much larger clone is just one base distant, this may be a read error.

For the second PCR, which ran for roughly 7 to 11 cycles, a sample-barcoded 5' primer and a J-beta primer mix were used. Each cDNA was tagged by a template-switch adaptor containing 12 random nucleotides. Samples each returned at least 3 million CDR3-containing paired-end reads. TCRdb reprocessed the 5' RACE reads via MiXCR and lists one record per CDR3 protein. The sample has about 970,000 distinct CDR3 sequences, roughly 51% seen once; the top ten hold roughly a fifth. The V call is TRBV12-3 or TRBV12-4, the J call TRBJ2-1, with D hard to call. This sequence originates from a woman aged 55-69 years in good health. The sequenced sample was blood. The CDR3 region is CASSPLNERFF. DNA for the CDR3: TGTGCCAGCAGTCCCCTCAATGAGCGGTTCTTC.